This entry lists 13 T cell receptor beta chains sequenced from one sample in a study of blood T cell repertoires in COVID-19. This table comes from immunoSEQ multiplex PCR, and its TCRdb copy is limited to in-frame clones, with some not included. The sample holds 180,000 or so clones, roughly nine tenths seen once. Material for sequencing was peripheral blood. These receptors all stem from a woman between 25 and 40 years old with active or convalescent COVID-19.

This chain joins TRBV28 and TRBJ1-5; 7 nucleotides line up with TRBD1. From germline, CDR1 is MDHEN and CDR2 SYDVKM. The CDR3 has 15 residues. V shed 5 bases and J 3 bases; nucleotides not matched to a gene: 7. The CDR3 nucleotides are TGTGCCAGCAGTCGTTTGACAGGGTCCAATCAGCCCCAGCATTTT. Its translation is CASSRLTGSNQPQHF.

V is TRBV12-3 or TRBV12-4 and J is TRBJ1-2; tentative D call: TRBD1 (5 bases). CDR3 length: 13 residues. V was cut by 1 base and J by 3 bases, with 6 bases left in between. The CDR3 nucleotides read TGTGCCAGCAGTTTAGGGGGCGACTATGGCTACACCTTC. This translates into CASSLGGDYGYTF.

The chain employs TRBV7-9 and TRBJ2-5; D gene unclear. The CDR3 loop spans 14 amino acids. V lost 5 bases, J lost 5 bases, and 15 bases lay in between. Germline V gene sequence: CDR1 SEHNR, CDR2 FQNEAQ (reference sequence). The DNA of the CDR3 is TGTGCCAGCAGCGACCTTTCATCCAGGGAGACCCAGTACTTC. This codes for CASSDLSSRETQYF.

The V gene is TRBV4-1, the J gene TRBJ2-1; TRBD2 matches 7 bases. The germline V gene has CDR1 MGHRA and CDR2 YSYEKL. The CDR3 is 16 amino acids. Trimming removed 0 bases from V and 8 bases from J; junction bases left unmatched: 10. This chain's CDR3 is CASSQDQPRGGDEQFF. In nucleotides, the CDR3 is TGCGCCAGCAGCCAAGACCAACCTCGTGGGGGGGATGAGCAGTTCTTC.

This rearrangement joins TRBV7-9 to TRBJ1-1; D call uncertain. CDR3 size: 12 residues. Germline assignment: CDR1 SEHNR and CDR2 FQNEAQ (reference sequence). The ends were cut back, 2 bases at V and 6 bases at J, with 7 bases in the middle. CDR3 residues: CASSLSSSEAFF. The CDR3 region has the DNA TGTGCCAGCAGCTTAAGCTCGTCTGAAGCTTTCTTT.

The gene calls are TRBV11-2 and TRBJ1-2, with D possibly being TRBD1 (5 bases). Trimming stripped 7 bases from V and 1 base from J, with 16 bases between. Germline CDR1 reads SGHAT; CDR2 reads FQNNGV. This CDR3 is 15 amino acids long. The CDR3 loop is CASNSQGRVNYGYTF. DNA for the CDR3: TGTGCCAGCAACTCCCAGGGCAGGGTTAACTATGGCTACACCTTC.

V and J are TRBV21-1 and TRBJ2-1; TRBD2 is the table's D call and was not checked against the DNA. TRBV21-1 is a pseudogene. CDR3 size: 14 residues. The CDR3 coding sequence is TGTGCCAGCTGTCGGACTAGCGGGAACAATGAGCAGTTCTTC. Its protein product is CASCRTSGNNEQFF.

The chain uses TRBV21-1 and TRBJ1-2. TRBV21-1 is given as a pseudogene. This CDR3 has 10 residues. CDR3 DNA: TGTGCCACCCTCGTCCGGGGCTACACCTTC. Amino acid sequence: CATLVRGYTF.

The chain recombines TRBV18 with TRBJ2-1; 9 bases map to TRBD2. The CDR3 has 17 amino acids. Trimming removed 3 bases from V and 5 bases from J; junction bases left unmatched: 11. Germline CDR1 is KGHSH and CDR2 is LQKENI. As DNA, the CDR3 is TGTGCCAGCTCACCCAGGATCCTAGCGGGAAAAGACAATGAGCAGTTCTTC. This sequence encodes CASSPRILAGKDNEQFF.

The chain has TRBV28 and TRBJ1-5; D unclear. The germline V gene has CDR1 MDHEN and CDR2 SYDVKM. The germline V and J ends were trimmed by 6 bases and 4 bases, with 4 bases remaining between them. The CDR3 has 11 residues. The CDR3 protein is CASSQNQPQHF. The CDR3 bases are TGTGCCAGCAGCCAAAATCAGCCCCAGCATTTT.

The V gene is TRBV29-1, the J gene TRBJ1-3, with unresolved D. The CDR3 is made up of 14 amino acids. V gave up 0 bases and J gave up 0 bases, with 6 bases separating them. Germline CDR1 and CDR2: SQVTM and ANQGSEA. The CDR3 sequence is CSVEDRLSGNTIYF. The CDR3 bases are TGCAGCGTTGAAGATCGTCTCTCTGGAAACACCATATATTTT.

A single count supports this clone. This chain joins TRBV5-1 and TRBJ2-7; a weak D match, TRBD2 (6 bases). Trimming pared 1 base from V and 2 bases from J, leaving 16 bases between. The CDR3 spans 16 residues. Germline CDR1 SGHRS, CDR2 YFSETQ. The CDR3 DNA follows: TGCGCCAGCAGCTTGAACGGCGCTAGCGTAACCTACGAGCAGTACTTC. It yields the protein CASSLNGASVTYEQYF.

V is TRBV18 and J is TRBJ1-5, with 10 bases that match TRBD1. In germline, CDR1 is KGHSH, CDR2 LQKENI. V gave up 2 bases and J gave up 5 bases; unmatched junction bases: 3. This CDR3 is 15 amino acids long. The CDR3 reads CASSPTGTGDQPQHF. The CDR3 DNA is TGTGCCAGCTCACCAACCGGGACAGGGGATCAGCCCCAGCATTTT.